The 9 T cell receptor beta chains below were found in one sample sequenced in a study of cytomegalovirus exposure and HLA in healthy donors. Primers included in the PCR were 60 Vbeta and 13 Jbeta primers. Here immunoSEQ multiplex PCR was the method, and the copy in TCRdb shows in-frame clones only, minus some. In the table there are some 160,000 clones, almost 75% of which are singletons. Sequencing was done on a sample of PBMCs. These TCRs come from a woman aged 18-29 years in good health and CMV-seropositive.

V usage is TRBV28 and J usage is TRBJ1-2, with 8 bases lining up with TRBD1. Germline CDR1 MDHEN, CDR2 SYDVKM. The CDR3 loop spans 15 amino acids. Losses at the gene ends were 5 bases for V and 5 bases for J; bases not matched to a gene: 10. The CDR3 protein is CASSPRTGYSYGYTF. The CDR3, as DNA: TGTGCCAGCAGTCCCCGGACAGGGTACAGTTATGGCTACACCTTC.

In DNA, the CDR3 is TGCGCCAGCAGCCAAGCCGGGACAGTGTACACCTTC. The encoded protein is CASSQAGTVYTF. The chain joins TRBV4-1 to TRBJ1-2; 7 bases fit TRBD1. The germline CDR1 and CDR2 sequences are MGHRA and YSYEKL. Germline trimming cut 1 base from V and 11 bases from J; bases unmatched to any gene: 4. The CDR3 loop spans 12 amino acids.

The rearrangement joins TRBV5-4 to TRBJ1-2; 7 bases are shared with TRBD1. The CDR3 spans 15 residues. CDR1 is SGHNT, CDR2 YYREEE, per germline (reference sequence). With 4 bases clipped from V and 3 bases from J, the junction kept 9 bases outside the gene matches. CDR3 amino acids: CASSPAGTADYGYTF. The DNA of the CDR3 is TGTGCCAGCAGCCCCGCCGGGACAGCGGACTATGGCTACACCTTC.

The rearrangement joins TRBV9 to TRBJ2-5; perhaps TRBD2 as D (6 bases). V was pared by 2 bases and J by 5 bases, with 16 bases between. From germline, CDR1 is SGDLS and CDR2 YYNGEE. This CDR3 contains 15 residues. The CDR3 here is CASSVGGARGETQYF. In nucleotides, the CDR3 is TGTGCCAGCAGCGTCGGCGGGGCCCGTGGGGAGACCCAGTACTTC.

The CDR3 DNA sequence: TGTGCCAGCACCTCTTCCGGACTAGCAGGAGAGACCCAGTACTTC. It encodes CASTSSGLAGETQYF. The V gene is TRBV7-6, the J gene TRBJ2-5, with 8 bases fitting TRBD2. J gave up 4 bases and V 7 bases, and 11 bases lay outside the gene matches. The CDR3 contains 15 residues. In germline, CDR1 is SGHVS, CDR2 FNYEAQ.

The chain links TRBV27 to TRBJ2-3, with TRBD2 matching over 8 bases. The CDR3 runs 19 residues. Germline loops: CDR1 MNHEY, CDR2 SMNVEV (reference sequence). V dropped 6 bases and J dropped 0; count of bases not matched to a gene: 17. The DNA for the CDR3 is TGTGCCAGCAGCTCCCGGGTAGCGGGGCATCGAACTAGCACAGATACGCAGTATTTT. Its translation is CASSSRVAGHRTSTDTQYF.

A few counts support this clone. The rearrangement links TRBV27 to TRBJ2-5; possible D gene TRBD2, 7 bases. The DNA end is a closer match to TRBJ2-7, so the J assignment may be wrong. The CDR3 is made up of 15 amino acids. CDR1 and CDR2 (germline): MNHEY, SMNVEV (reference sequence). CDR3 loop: CASSSTGGGLLEQYF. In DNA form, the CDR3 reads TGTGCCAGCAGTTCCACCGGCGGGGGCCTCCTCGAGCAGTACTTC.

The CDR3 DNA sequence: TGCGCCAGCAGCCCCACCGGGACAGCCCTTCCCTACGAGCAGTACTTC. Translating it yields CASSPTGTALPYEQYF. This chain connects TRBV4-3 to TRBJ2-7, with 7 nucleotides matching TRBD1. With 4 bases clipped from V and 2 bases from J, the junction kept 11 bases outside the gene matches. The CDR3 runs to 16 residues. CDR1 is LGHNA and CDR2 is YSLEER in the germline V gene.

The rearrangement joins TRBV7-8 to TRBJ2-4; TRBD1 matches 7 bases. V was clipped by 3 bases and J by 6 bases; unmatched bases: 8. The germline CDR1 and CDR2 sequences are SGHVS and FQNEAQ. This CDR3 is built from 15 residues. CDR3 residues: CASSFFGEGANIQYF. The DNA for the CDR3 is TGTGCCAGCAGCTTTTTTGGTGAGGGGGCAAACATTCAGTACTTC.